This record covers a single TCR beta chain. Expressed TCRB transcripts were sequenced, since all the RNA that had been isolated was reverse transcribed. Method: immunoSEQ multiplex PCR; TCRdb's copy keeps in-frame clones and lacks some. The sample has 450,000 to 550,000 clones, over 25% seen once. The V gene's germline CDR1 is MNHNS and CDR2 SASEGT. The CDR3 is 13 amino acids. V lost 4 bases, J lost 0 bases, and 7 bases lay in between. This entry belongs to a study of beta chain features in type 1 diabetes. The chain has TRBV6-1 and TRBJ2-7; D is unclear. The origin of this receptor is a man in his late teens or twenties in good health. The material sequenced was naive CD4+ T cells from blood. The CDR3 coding sequence is TGTGCCAGCAGTGCCGCTGGCTCCTACGAGCAGTACTTC. Residues: CASSAAGSYEQYF.